The rows below give T cell receptor beta chains drawn from one sample of a study of cytomegalovirus exposure and HLA in healthy donors. The assay was immunoSEQ multiplex PCR, and TCRdb's table has in-frame clones only and misses some. The sample carries around 78,000 clones, about three quarters recorded once. Sequencing was done on a sample of PBMCs. These receptors came from a woman aged 40 to 50 in good health and CMV-seropositive. Both conserved end residues are part of each CDR3. The D gene is left open where the match is weak. Some rows have no size entry. The others give once, few or many, or a class for an expanded clone.

d_call	v_call	j_call	clone_size	cdr3_aa	cdr3_nt
NA	TRBV6-1	TRBJ1-1	NA	CASSPLRVNTEAFF	TGTGCCAGCTCCCCGCTCCGGGTGAACACTGAAGCTTTCTTT
NA	TRBV6-1	TRBJ2-7	NA	CASSELSGGSEQYF	TGTGCCAGCAGTGAATTGAGTGGTGGGAGTGAGCAGTACTTC
TRBD1	TRBV27	TRBJ1-1	NA	CASSLSTGLVNTEAFF	TGTGCCAGCAGTCTGTCGACAGGGCTAGTGAACACTGAAGCTTTCTTT
NA	TRBV18	TRBJ2-2	NA	CASSPVGGELFF	TGTGCCAGCTCACCAGTCGGCGGGGAGCTGTTTTTT
TRBD1	TRBV6-5	TRBJ1-1	NA	CASSDRSSLNTEAFF	TGTGCCAGCTCGGACAGGAGTTCCCTTAACACTGAAGCTTTCTTT
TRBD1	TRBV29-1	TRBJ2-5	NA	CSVDPTGAEETQYF	TGCAGCGTCGATCCGACAGGGGCTGAAGAGACCCAGTACTTC
TRBD2	TRBV5-1	TRBJ2-5	NA	CASSGRLAGGPGETQYF	TGCGCCAGCAGCGGGCGACTAGCGGGGGGGCCAGGGGAGACCCAGTACTTC
NA	TRBV5-6	TRBJ1-4	NA	CASSQGQMGEKLFF	TGTGCCAGCAGCCAGGGGCAGATGGGTGAAAAACTGTTTTTT
NA	TRBV18	TRBJ2-7	NA	CASSPAGSYEQYF	TGTGCCAGCTCACCGGCGGGTTCCTACGAGCAGTACTTC
NA	TRBV5-1	TRBJ2-5	NA	CASRTGQETQYF	TGCGCCAGCAGGACAGGCCAAGAGACCCAGTACTTC
TRBD2	TRBV7-9	TRBJ2-3	once	CASSYGLAGGLSTDTQYF	TGTGCCAGCAGCTACGGACTAGCGGGGGGGCTTAGCACAGATACGCAGTATTTT
NA	TRBV28	TRBJ2-4	few	CASSKSTLQAKNIQYF	TGTGCCAGCAGTAAATCAACACTACAAGCCAAAAACATTCAGTACTTC
TRBD1	TRBV7-3	TRBJ2-5	NA	CASSATGTGDETQYF	TGTGCCAGCAGCGCCACCGGGACAGGGGATGAGACCCAGTACTTC
NA	TRBV6-1	TRBJ1-3	NA	CASSERWGNTIYF	TGTGCCAGCAGTGAAAGATGGGGCAACACCATATATTTT
NA	TRBV30	TRBJ1-5	NA	CAWSGGEYQPQHF	TGTGCCTGGAGTGGCGGGGAATATCAGCCCCAGCATTTT
NA	TRBV5-6	TRBJ1-5	NA	CASSRQNSNQPQHF	TGTGCCAGCAGTAGACAGAATAGCAATCAGCCCCAGCATTTT
NA	TRBV5-4	TRBJ2-6	NA	CASSPRGPGANVLTF	TGTGCCAGCAGCCCCAGGGGTCCGGGGGCCAACGTCCTGACTTTC
TRBD1	TRBV7-2	TRBJ1-2	NA	CASSPQIRDREGYTF	TGTGCCAGCAGCCCACAGATCCGGGACAGGGAGGGCTACACCTTC
TRBD1	TRBV29-1	TRBJ2-7	NA	CSASRDREYEQYF	TGCAGCGCAAGCCGGGACAGGGAATACGAGCAGTACTTC
TRBD2	TRBV7-3	TRBJ2-1	NA	CASGGGVFNEQFF	TGTGCCAGTGGCGGGGGGGTTTTCAATGAGCAGTTCTTC
NA	TRBV28	TRBJ1-5	NA	CASSLFGKPQHF	TGTGCCAGCAGTTTATTCGGTAAGCCCCAGCATTTT
NA	TRBV28	TRBJ1-5	few	CASSRQGNQPQHF	TGTGCCAGCAGTCGACAGGGCAATCAGCCCCAGCATTTT
NA	TRBV11-2	TRBJ1-2	NA	CASSLDSGYGYTF	TGTGCCAGCAGCTTGGACTCAGGCTATGGCTACACCTTC
NA	TRBV5-1	TRBJ1-1	once	CASSLEVDLQGAFF	TGCGCCAGCAGCTTGGAGGTGGATTTACAGGGAGCTTTCTTT
TRBD2	TRBV5-4	TRBJ2-2	NA	CASSLGLAGGPGELFF	TGTGCCAGCAGCCTGGGACTAGCGGGAGGGCCAGGGGAGCTGTTTTTT
TRBD1	TRBV10-3	TRBJ1-2	few	CAIRSDRENNGYTF	TGTGCCATCAGGTCGGACAGGGAGAATAATGGCTACACCTTC
TRBD1	TRBV4-1	TRBJ2-7	few	CASSHKTGAYEQYF	TGCGCCAGCAGCCATAAGACAGGGGCCTACGAGCAGTACTTC
TRBD2	TRBV10-1	TRBJ2-1	NA	CAAASSGIHEQFF	TGCGCCGCCGCGAGTAGCGGGATCCATGAGCAGTTCTTC
NA	TRBV19	TRBJ1-5	NA	CASSMWGVGQPQHF	TGTGCCAGTAGTATGTGGGGGGTCGGTCAGCCCCAGCATTTT
NA	TRBV18	TRBJ1-1	NA	CASSQTGNTEAFF	TGTGCCAGCTCTCAAACAGGGAACACTGAAGCTTTCTTT
TRBD2	TRBV19	TRBJ2-3	NA	CASSTRLAGVGDTQYF	TGTGCCAGTAGTACCCGACTAGCGGGAGTAGGAGATACGCAGTATTTT
NA	TRBV28	TRBJ1-4	NA	CASSRARSTNEKLFF	TGTGCCAGCAGCCGCGCTAGGTCAACTAATGAAAAACTGTTTTTT
NA	TRBV12-5	TRBJ2-5	NA	CASGQGSVGWGETQYF	TGTGCTAGTGGCCAGGGGTCGGTCGGTTGGGGGGAGACCCAGTACTTC
NA	TRBV2	TRBJ1-5	NA	CASFGGFRQPQHF	TGTGCCAGCTTCGGAGGTTTTAGGCAGCCCCAGCATTTT
TRBD2	TRBV5-1	TRBJ2-3	NA	CASSSTLAGRTDTQYF	TGCGCCAGCAGCTCGACACTAGCGGGGCGCACAGATACGCAGTATTTT
TRBD1	TRBV5-1	TRBJ2-7	NA	CASSPSRGQAYEQYF	TGCGCCAGCAGCCCGTCCAGGGGACAGGCCTACGAGCAGTACTTC
TRBD2	TRBV13	TRBJ2-7	NA	CASSLRTSGRVEYEQYF	TGTGCCAGCAGCCTCCGGACTAGCGGGAGAGTGGAGTACGAGCAGTACTTC
NA	TRBV10-3	TRBJ2-7	NA	CAISEWASYEQYF	TGTGCCATCAGTGAGTGGGCGAGCTACGAGCAGTACTTC
TRBD1	TRBV28	TRBJ1-2	NA	CASSLQGAYGYTF	TGTGCCAGCAGTTTACAGGGGGCATATGGCTACACCTTC
NA	TRBV7-9	TRBJ1-4	NA	CASSFEGHSLFF	TGTGCCAGCAGCTTCGAGGGACATTCACTGTTTTTT
NA	TRBV14	TRBJ2-1	NA	CASSQGAGRFGNEQFF	TGTGCCAGCAGCCAAGGTGCGGGGCGATTTGGCAATGAGCAGTTCTTC
TRBD1	TRBV30	TRBJ1-2	NA	CAWAPGQGFNYGYTF	TGTGCCTGGGCCCCGGGACAGGGTTTTAACTATGGCTACACCTTC
NA	TRBV19	TRBJ2-2	few	CASSIDSNIATGELFF	TGTGCCAGTAGTATAGATTCAAATATAGCCACCGGGGAGCTGTTTTTT
NA	TRBV5-1	TRBJ2-5	NA	CASSLGDTQETQYF	TGCGCCAGCAGCTTGGGGGACACCCAAGAGACCCAGTACTTC
NA	TRBV6-5	TRBJ2-5	NA	CASSVGGPQETQYF	TGTGCCAGCAGTGTCGGGGGGCCCCAAGAGACCCAGTACTTC
NA	TRBV30	TRBJ2-3	NA	CAWTLLAPTDTQYF	TGTGCCTGGACCCTCCTCGCGCCCACAGATACGCAGTATTTT
TRBD1	TRBV14	TRBJ2-7	NA	CASSRGGTTGGYEQYF	TGTGCCAGCAGCCGGGGGGGTACGACAGGGGGCTACGAGCAGTACTTC
TRBD2	TRBV14	TRBJ2-2	NA	CASSQAGTRGELFF	TGTGCCAGCAGCCAAGCGGGGACTAGAGGGGAGCTGTTTTTT
NA	TRBV5-6	TRBJ1-1	NA	CASSPGRGVTEAFF	TGTGCCAGCAGCCCGGGGAGGGGCGTCACTGAAGCTTTCTTT
NA	TRBV5-1	TRBJ1-2	NA	CASSHDRTYGYTF	TGCGCCAGCAGCCACGACAGGACATATGGCTACACCTTC
NA	TRBV21-1	TRBJ1-2	NA	CAITNRDAYGYTF	TGTGCCATCACAAACCGGGATGCCTATGGCTACACCTTC
NA	TRBV18	TRBJ1-6	NA	CASSHSPDRAPLHF	TGTGCCAGCTCACATTCACCCGACAGAGCACCCCTCCACTTT
TRBD1	TRBV19	TRBJ1-5	NA	CASSIQGRGLSQDNQPQHF	TGTGCCAGTAGTATCCAGGGCAGGGGGCTATCGCAGGACAATCAGCCCCAGCATTTT
TRBD1	TRBV4-1	TRBJ2-1	NA	CASSQDPTGAPYNEQFF	TGCGCCAGCAGCCAAGACCCCACAGGGGCGCCCTACAATGAGCAGTTCTTC
NA	TRBV9	TRBJ1-5	NA	CASSSQGTLGQPQHF	TGTGCCAGCAGCTCCCAGGGGACCTTGGGTCAGCCCCAGCATTTT
NA	TRBV6-5	TRBJ2-1	NA	CASRGGPYNEQFF	TGTGCCAGCCGTGGGGGCCCCTACAATGAGCAGTTCTTC
NA	TRBV7-2	TRBJ2-5	NA	CASRLGDFPETQYF	TGTGCCAGCAGACTGGGGGACTTCCCAGAGACCCAGTACTTC